This TCR beta chain was recorded in a study of CD8 T cells in Susac syndrome. CD8+ and CD4+ T cells were negatively isolated; TEMRA cells were FACS-enriched. The V segment lost 6 bases and the J segment 4 bases; nucleotides outside the gene matches: 7. The length of the CDR3 is 15 residues. Per germline, CDR1 LGHNT and CDR2 FRNRAP. After extraction with the RNeasy kit, about 0.45 to 1 ug of the RNA was reverse transcribed using random hexamers. One entry per CDR3 protein results from TCRdb running MiXCR on the immunoSEQ multiplex PCR reads. This sample has around 200,000 distinct CDR3 sequences, with around nine tenths found just once.

The source of this sequence is a human donor with multiple sclerosis. This chain connects TRBV12-5 to TRBJ2-3, with 10 bases aligning to TRBD1. Input material: CD8+ T cells from PBMCs. CDR3 DNA: TGTGCTAGTGGCCTGGGACAGGGGAGGCCAGATACGCAGTATTTT. The encoded protein is CASGLGQGRPDTQYF.